The entry below gives a single T cell receptor beta chain sequence along with its context. Isolation of CD8+ and CD4+ T cells was performed negatively, whereas enrichment of TEMRA cells was done by FACS. The data stem from a study of CD8 T cells in Susac syndrome. Germline V gives CDR1 SGHAT, CDR2 FQDESV (reference sequence). With V trimmed by 5 bases and J by 3 bases, 22 bases remained unmatched. This CDR3 comprises 21 residues. An input of 0.5 to 1 ug of RNA was subjected to reverse transcription using random hexamers. The TCR beta CDR3 was amplified by immunoSEQ multiplex PCR across 54 Vbeta, 13 Jbeta. TCRdb itself ran the immunoSEQ multiplex PCR reads through MiXCR, one entry per CDR3 protein. Among approximately 150,000 distinct CDR3 sequences listed, approximately 93% were seen once.

V is TRBV11-1 and J is TRBJ2-2; 9 bases match TRBD2. Material: CD4+ T cells from PBMCs. The sequence was collected from a human donor in good health. CDR3 sequence (DNA): TGTGCCAGCAGCAACTTCCCCTTGGCGGGAGGGCCTCGTGGTGACACCGGGGAGCTGTTTTTT. Amino acid sequence: CASSNFPLAGGPRGDTGELFF.